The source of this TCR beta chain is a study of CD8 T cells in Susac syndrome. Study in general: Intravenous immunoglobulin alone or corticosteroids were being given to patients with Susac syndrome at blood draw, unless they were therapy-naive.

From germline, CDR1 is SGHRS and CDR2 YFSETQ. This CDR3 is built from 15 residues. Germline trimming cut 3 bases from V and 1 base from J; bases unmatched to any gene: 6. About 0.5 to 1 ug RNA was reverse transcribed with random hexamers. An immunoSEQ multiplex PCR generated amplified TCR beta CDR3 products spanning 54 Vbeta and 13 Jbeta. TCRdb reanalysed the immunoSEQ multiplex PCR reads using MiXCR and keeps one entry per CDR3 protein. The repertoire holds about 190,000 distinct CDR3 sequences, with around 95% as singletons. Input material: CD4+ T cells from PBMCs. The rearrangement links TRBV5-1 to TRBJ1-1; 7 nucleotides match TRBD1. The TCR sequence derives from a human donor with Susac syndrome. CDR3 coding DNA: TGCGCCAGCAGCTCTTCAGGGGGACCGAACACTGAAGCTTTCTTT. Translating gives CASSSSGGPNTEAFF.